This note documents a single T cell receptor (beta chain) sequence. As yet, its antigen is unknown. The data were taken from a study of CXCR3-negative and CXCR3-positive naive CD8 T cells. Study-wide points: Both of the naive subsets showed about the same high diversity, but memory CD8+ cells had much less.

Libraries of TRB cDNA were made by 5' RACE and carried UMIs. TCRdb derives one entry per CDR3 protein from the 5' RACE reads, leaving out DNA. Its clone listing holds tens of thousands of distinct CDR3 sequences. The CDR3 sequence is 15 residues long. Germline V gene data show CDR1 as SGHVS and CDR2 as FNYEAQ. Sequencing was carried out using memory CD8+ T cells from blood. The sequence derives from a human donor in good health. Some clones in this sample may be carry-over from other donors' samples. The chain links TRBV7-6 to TRBJ2-5; as DNA is missing, the TRBD2 call by TCRdb cannot be tested. CDR3 loop: CASGWASGGKETQYF.